This T cell receptor beta chain was recorded in a study of CD4+ T cells in melanoma. Notes on the study in general: In melanoma, neoantigen-specific CD4+ T cells reportedly differed in differentiation state. CD8+ T cell, macrophage and B cell function reportedly correlated with neoantigen-specific CD4+ T cells.

Concerning this clone: No antigen is known for it.

Germline CDR1 is SGHTS and CDR2 is YDEGEE. This CDR3 contains 15 residues. Trimming took 1 base from V and 4 from J; bases not matched to a gene: 4. The repertoire was sequenced with immunoSEQ multiplex PCR; TCRdb's copy has only in-frame clones and lacks some. The sample has over 15,000 clones, around four fifths seen once; the top ten hold approximately 5%. Sequencing used cells from a culture (not recorded whether cultured in vitro). The chain recombines TRBV5-8 with TRBJ2-5; TRBD2 matches 10 bases. This TCR derives from a human donor with melanoma. The CDR3, as DNA: TGTGCCAGCAGCTTGCGACTAGCGGGTGGAGAGACCCAGTACTTC. It specifies CASSLRLAGGETQYF.